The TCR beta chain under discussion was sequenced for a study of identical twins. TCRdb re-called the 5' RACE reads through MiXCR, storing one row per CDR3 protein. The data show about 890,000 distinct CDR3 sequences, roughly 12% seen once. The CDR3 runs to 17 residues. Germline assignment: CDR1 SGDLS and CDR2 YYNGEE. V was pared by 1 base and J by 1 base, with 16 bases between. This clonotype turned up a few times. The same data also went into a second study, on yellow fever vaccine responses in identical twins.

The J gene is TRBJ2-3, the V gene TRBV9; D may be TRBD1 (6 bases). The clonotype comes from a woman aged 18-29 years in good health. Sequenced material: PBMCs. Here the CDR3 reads CASSVLPRAGGTDTQYF. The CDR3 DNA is TGTGCCAGCAGCGTACTCCCCCGGGCAGGGGGCACAGATACGCAGTATTTT.